The rows below give T cell receptor beta chains drawn from one sample of a study of cytomegalovirus exposure and HLA in healthy donors. Measured with immunoSEQ multiplex PCR; TCRdb has only the in-frame clones, and not every one. The sample lists around 99,000 clones; roughly two thirds were seen once. The sequenced sample consisted of PBMCs. The source of these receptors is a man between 35 and 55 years old in good health and CMV-seronegative. The CDR3 runs from the conserved cysteine through the conserved F or W. The order of the fields is J gene, D gene, V gene, clone size, CDR3 protein, CDR3 DNA. A D gene is named only where the DNA matches it firmly. The size entry is marked missing in some rows and otherwise reads once, few, many or a size class.

TRBJ2-5,-,TRBV6-1,-,CASSDAVYQETQYF,TGTGCCAGCAGTGACGCGGTGTACCAAGAGACCCAGTACTTC
TRBJ1-1,-,TRBV18,-,CASSPLSRDMNTEAFF,TGTGCCAGCTCACCATTAAGCAGGGACATGAACACTGAAGCTTTCTTT
TRBJ1-2,-,TRBV5-4,-,CASSDSSWGDYGYTF,TGTGCCAGCAGCGATTCATCATGGGGGGACTATGGCTACACCTTC
TRBJ2-3,-,TRBV6-4,few,CASSDSAAESSDTQYF,TGTGCCAGCAGTGACTCGGCAGCGGAATCGTCCGATACGCAGTATTTT
TRBJ1-6,-,TRBV4-1,-,CASSQGSSYNSPLHF,TGCGCCAGCAGCCAGGGGAGCTCCTATAATTCACCCCTCCACTTT
TRBJ1-1,TRBD1,TRBV5-6,-,CASNVDFGTGVLNTEAFF,TGTGCCAGCAACGTGGACTTTGGGACAGGGGTCCTAAACACTGAAGCTTTCTTT
TRBJ2-7,TRBD2,TRBV10-3,-,CAIGSSGAHYEQYF,TGTGCCATCGGATCCAGCGGGGCCCACTACGAGCAGTACTTC
TRBJ1-4,TRBD1,TRBV5-1,-,CASSPGTAGEKLFF,TGCGCCAGCAGCCCGGGGACAGCCGGGGAAAAACTGTTTTTT
TRBJ2-1,TRBD2,TRBV4-2,-,CASSQVLAGDNEQFF,TGTGCCAGCAGCCAAGTACTAGCGGGGGACAATGAGCAGTTCTTC
TRBJ1-1,TRBD1,TRBV11-2,-,CASLDRAVGTEAFF,TGTGCCAGCCTAGACAGGGCGGTAGGGACTGAAGCTTTCTTT
TRBJ2-5,TRBD2,TRBV6-5,-,CASIPTAGGLWEQYF,TGTGCCAGCATCCCCACAGCGGGGGGCCTCTGGGAGCAGTACTTC
TRBJ2-7,-,TRBV15,-,CATSRDLKARNEQYF,TGTGCCACCAGCAGAGATCTTAAGGCTAGAAACGAGCAGTACTTC
TRBJ1-3,-,TRBV11-2,-,CASSPGTGSSGNTIYF,TGTGCCAGCAGTCCCGGGACTGGGAGCTCTGGAAACACCATATATTTT
TRBJ2-5,-,TRBV7-6,-,CASSSGQETQYF,TGTGCCAGCAGCTCCGGTCAAGAGACCCAGTACTTC
TRBJ2-2,-,TRBV4-3,-,CASSQTLTRLAELFF,TGCGCCAGCAGCCAAACCCTGACTCGGCTGGCGGAGCTGTTTTTT
TRBJ1-2,TRBD1,TRBV7-3,once,CASSLGQGAYGYTF,TGTGCCAGCAGCTTAGGACAGGGAGCCTATGGCTACACCTTC
TRBJ1-2,-,TRBV7-3,-,CASSTWEGPHGYTF,TGTGCCAGCAGCACATGGGAGGGGCCCCATGGCTACACCTTC
TRBJ2-5,-,TRBV9,-,CASSVGLQETQYF,TGTGCCAGCAGCGTAGGGCTGCAAGAGACCCAGTACTTC
TRBJ2-1,TRBD2,TRBV11-2,-,CASNSWGGLAGGPRNEQFF,TGTGCCAGCAACAGCTGGGGGGGACTAGCGGGGGGCCCGAGGAATGAGCAGTTCTTC
TRBJ2-7,-,TRBV7-9,-,CASSFQGPEQYF,TGTGCCAGCAGCTTCCAGGGGCCCGAGCAGTACTTC
TRBJ2-7,-,TRBV29-1,-,CSVERGGFDEQYF,TGCAGCGTTGAGAGAGGGGGTTTCGACGAGCAGTACTTC
TRBJ2-7,TRBD2,TRBV9,-,CASSVGGGTGYEQYF,TGTGCCAGCAGCGTCGGGGGGGGCACGGGCTACGAGCAGTACTTC
TRBJ1-5,-,TRBV2,-,CASSVQVYQPQHF,TGTGCCAGCAGTGTACAGGTGTATCAGCCCCAGCATTTT
TRBJ2-3,TRBD1,TRBV18,-,CASSPDRGPDTQYF,TGTGCCAGCTCACCAGACAGGGGCCCAGATACGCAGTATTTT
TRBJ1-6,-,TRBV28,-,CASNTGGEGSPLHF,TGTGCCAGCAACACCGGGGGTGAGGGTTCACCCCTCCACTTT
TRBJ2-3,TRBD2,TRBV13,-,CASSGLAGDSGTDTQYF,TGTGCCAGCAGCGGACTAGCGGGGGATTCAGGGACAGATACGCAGTATTTT
TRBJ2-1,-,TRBV27,-,CASRAAGRRPYNEQFF,TGTGCCAGCCGCGCGGCGGGCCGAAGGCCTTACAATGAGCAGTTCTTC
TRBJ1-1,TRBD1,TRBV5-1,-,CASSLGAGGRTEAFF,TGCGCCAGCAGCTTGGGGGCAGGGGGGCGGACTGAAGCTTTCTTT
TRBJ2-2,TRBD2,TRBV7-2,-,CASSRSSSGGNTGELFF,TGTGCCAGCAGCCGATCATCTAGCGGGGGTAACACCGGGGAGCTGTTTTTT
TRBJ2-7,TRBD1,TRBV9,-,CASSVGTGAYEQYF,TGTGCCAGCAGCGTCGGGACAGGGGCTTACGAGCAGTACTTC
TRBJ1-5,-,TRBV18,-,CSSSPEMYSNQPQHF,TGTTCCAGCTCACCCGAGATGTATAGCAATCAGCCCCAGCATTTT
TRBJ1-4,-,TRBV7-9,-,CASTRLGGGNEKLFF,TGTGCCAGCACCCGGTTGGGCGGGGGTAATGAAAAACTGTTTTTT
TRBJ1-1,-,TRBV19,-,CASSYGTEAFF,TGTGCCAGTAGTTACGGGACTGAAGCTTTCTTT
TRBJ2-7,TRBD1,TRBV2,-,CASRQGAGGTYEQYF,TGTGCCAGCAGACAGGGGGCAGGGGGCACGTACGAGCAGTACTTC
TRBJ2-7,-,TRBV15,-,CATRSGWSPKQYF,TGTGCCACCAGGTCGGGATGGTCGCCCAAGCAGTACTTC
TRBJ2-1,TRBD2,TRBV9,few,CASSVGREGEQFF,TGTGCCAGCAGCGTCGGCAGGGAGGGGGAGCAGTTCTTC
TRBJ2-1,TRBD2,TRBV5-6,few,CASSLVAGGPNEQFF,TGTGCCAGCAGCTTGGTAGCGGGGGGGCCCAATGAGCAGTTCTTC
TRBJ1-1,TRBD1,TRBV2,-,CASSPTTGGSEAFF,TGTGCCAGCAGTCCGACGACAGGGGGCTCTGAAGCTTTCTTT
TRBJ2-1,TRBD2,TRBV28,-,CAIERGSSYNEQFF,TGTGCCATTGAGCGGGGGAGCTCCTACAATGAGCAGTTCTTC
TRBJ1-1,-,TRBV5-8,-,CASSPAGQSKGDTEAFF,TGTGCCAGCAGTCCGGCCGGACAGAGCAAAGGGGACACTGAAGCTTTCTTT
TRBJ1-1,-,TRBV4-3,few,CASSPERGRVTEAFF,TGCGCCAGCAGCCCTGAGCGGGGGCGCGTGACTGAAGCTTTCTTT
TRBJ1-2,TRBD1,TRBV6-1,few,CASSDGQAGKGYTF,TGTGCCAGCAGTGATGGACAGGCAGGCAAAGGCTACACCTTC
TRBJ2-3,-,TRBV6-5,-,CASSYRTASTDTQYF,TGTGCCAGCAGTTACCGGACAGCTAGCACAGATACGCAGTATTTT
TRBJ2-7,-,TRBV12-5,-,CASGLRAGRYEQYF,TGTGCTAGTGGTTTGAGGGCGGGGCGCTACGAGCAGTACTTC
TRBJ1-6,TRBD1,TRBV7-2,few,CASSLGQGVSPLHF,TGTGCCAGCAGCTTAGGACAGGGTGTGTCACCCCTCCACTTT
TRBJ1-1,TRBD1,TRBV5-1,-,CASSAGTENTEAFF,TGCGCCAGCAGCGCCGGGACAGAGAACACTGAAGCTTTCTTT
TRBJ2-2,-,TRBV2,-,CATRGERDTGELFF,TGTGCCACCAGGGGAGAGAGAGATACCGGGGAGCTGTTTTTT
TRBJ1-5,-,TRBV7-6,-,CASSFGRGPRQPQHF,TGTGCCAGCAGCTTTGGCAGGGGTCCACGTCAGCCCCAGCATTTT
TRBJ1-5,-,TRBV28,-,CASRWAVGGYQPQHF,TGTGCCAGCAGGTGGGCCGTGGGTGGGTATCAGCCCCAGCATTTT
TRBJ2-7,TRBD1,TRBV7-3,once,CARKGDRVREQYF,TGTGCCAGAAAAGGGGACAGGGTTCGCGAGCAGTACTTC
TRBJ2-3,TRBD1,TRBV10-2,-,CASSGTGGVSDTQYF,TGCGCCAGCAGTGGGACAGGGGGCGTTTCCGATACGCAGTATTTT
TRBJ1-2,TRBD1,TRBV18,few,CASSSTQGEGFYGYTF,TGTGCCAGCTCATCGACACAGGGGGAAGGCTTCTATGGCTACACCTTC